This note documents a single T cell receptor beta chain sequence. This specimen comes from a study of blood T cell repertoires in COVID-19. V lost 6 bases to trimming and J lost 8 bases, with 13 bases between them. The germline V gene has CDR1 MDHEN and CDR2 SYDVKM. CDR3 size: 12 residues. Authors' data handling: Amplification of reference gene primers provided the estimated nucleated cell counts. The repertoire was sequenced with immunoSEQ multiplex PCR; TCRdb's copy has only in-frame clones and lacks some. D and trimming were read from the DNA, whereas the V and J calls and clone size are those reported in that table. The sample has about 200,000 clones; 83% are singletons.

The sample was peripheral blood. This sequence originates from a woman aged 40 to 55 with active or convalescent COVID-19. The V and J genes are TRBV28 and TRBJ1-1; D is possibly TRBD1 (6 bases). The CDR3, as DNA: TGTGCCAGCAGCCTGGGGGGGCGGGAAGCTTTCTTT. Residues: CASSLGGREAFF. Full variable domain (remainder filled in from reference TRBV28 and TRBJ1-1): DVKVTQSSRYLVKRTGEKVFLECVQDMDHENMFWYRQDPGLGLRLIYFSYDVKMKEKGDIPEGYSVSREKKERFSLILESASTNQTSMYLCASSLGGREAFFGQGTRLTVV.